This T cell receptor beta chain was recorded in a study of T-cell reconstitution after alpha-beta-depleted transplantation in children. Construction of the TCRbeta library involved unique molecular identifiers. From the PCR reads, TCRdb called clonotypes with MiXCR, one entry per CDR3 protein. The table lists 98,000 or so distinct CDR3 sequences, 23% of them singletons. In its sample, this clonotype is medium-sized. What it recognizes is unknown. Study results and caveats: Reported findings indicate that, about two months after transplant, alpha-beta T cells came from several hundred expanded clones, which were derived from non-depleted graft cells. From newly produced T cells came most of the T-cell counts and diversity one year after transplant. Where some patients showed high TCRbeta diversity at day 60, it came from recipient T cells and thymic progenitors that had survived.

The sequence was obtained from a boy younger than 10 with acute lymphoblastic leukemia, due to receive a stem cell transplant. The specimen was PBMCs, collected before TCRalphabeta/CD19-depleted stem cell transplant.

The chain's CDR3 is CASSQEPWDRAYEQYF. The CDR3 region has the DNA TGTGCCAGCAGCCAAGAACCCTGGGACAGGGCCTACGAGCAGTACTTC. The gene calls are TRBV3-1 and TRBJ2-7; 9 bases agree with TRBD1. CDR1 and CDR2 (germline): LGHDT, YNNKEL (reference sequence). With 0 bases clipped from V and 2 bases from J, the junction kept 5 bases outside the gene matches. CDR3 size: 16 residues.